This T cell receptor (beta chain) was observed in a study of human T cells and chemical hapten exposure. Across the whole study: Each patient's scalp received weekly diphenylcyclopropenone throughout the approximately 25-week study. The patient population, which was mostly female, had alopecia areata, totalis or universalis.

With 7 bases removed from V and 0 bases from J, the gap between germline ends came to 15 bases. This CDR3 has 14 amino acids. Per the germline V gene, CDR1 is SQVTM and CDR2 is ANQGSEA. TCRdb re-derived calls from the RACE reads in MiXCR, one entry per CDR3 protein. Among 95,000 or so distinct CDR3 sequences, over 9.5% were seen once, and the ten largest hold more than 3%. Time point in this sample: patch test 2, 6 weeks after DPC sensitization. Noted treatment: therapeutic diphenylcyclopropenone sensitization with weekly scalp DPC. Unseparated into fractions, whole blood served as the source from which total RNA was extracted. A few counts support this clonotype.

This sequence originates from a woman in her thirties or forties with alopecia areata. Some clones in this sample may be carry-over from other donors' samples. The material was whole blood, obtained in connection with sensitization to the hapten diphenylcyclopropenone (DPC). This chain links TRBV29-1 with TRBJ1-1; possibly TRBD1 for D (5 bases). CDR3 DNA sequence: TGCAGCGCCGCGCTGGGACGGATGAACACTGAAGCTTTCTTT. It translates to CSAALGRMNTEAFF.